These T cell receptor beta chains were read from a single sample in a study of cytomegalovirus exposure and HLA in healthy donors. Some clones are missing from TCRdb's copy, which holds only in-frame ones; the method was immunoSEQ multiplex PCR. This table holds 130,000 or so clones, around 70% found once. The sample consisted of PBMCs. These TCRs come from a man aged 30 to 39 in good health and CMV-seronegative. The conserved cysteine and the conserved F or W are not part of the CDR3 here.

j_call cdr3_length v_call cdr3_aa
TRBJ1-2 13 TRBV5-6 ASSPILTGGYGYT
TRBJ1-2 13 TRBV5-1 ASSLVPGGNYGYT
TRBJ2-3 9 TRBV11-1 ASSKGLVQY
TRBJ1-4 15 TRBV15 ATRGPTGLEESEKLF
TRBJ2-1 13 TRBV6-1 ASSLDITEYNEQF
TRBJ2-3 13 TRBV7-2 ASRPSGGGTDTQY
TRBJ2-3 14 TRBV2 ASSHEASGRLDTQY
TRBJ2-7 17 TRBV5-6 ASSFHGPIFIPSSYEQY
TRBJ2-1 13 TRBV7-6 ASSFTSDSYNEQF
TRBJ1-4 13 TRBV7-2 ASRPRQGWDEKLF
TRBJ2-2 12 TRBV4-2 ASSQQLETGELF
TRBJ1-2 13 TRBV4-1 ASSHGTVLNYGYT
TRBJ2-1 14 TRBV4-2 ASRFGTGASYNEQF
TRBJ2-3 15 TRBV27 ASSFLSGQGAADTQY
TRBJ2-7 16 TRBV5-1 ASSLNQPSAVDSYEQY
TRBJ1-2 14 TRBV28 ASSSTHLSGAYGYT
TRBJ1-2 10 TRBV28 ASSLGGHGYT
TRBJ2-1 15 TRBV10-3 AITLGQGGAGERKQF
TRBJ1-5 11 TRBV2 ASSEGGGQPQH
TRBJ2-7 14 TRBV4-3 ASSQVSSGITYEQY
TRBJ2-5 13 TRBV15 ATSRARGRVETQY
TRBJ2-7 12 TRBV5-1 ASSLDRDGGEQY
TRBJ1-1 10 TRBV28 ASSTTGPEAF
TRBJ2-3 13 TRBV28 ATRGLGPVFGTQY
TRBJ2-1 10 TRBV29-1 SVDRGSSEQF
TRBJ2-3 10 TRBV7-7 ASSSTGDTQY
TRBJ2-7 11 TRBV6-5 ASGLAGPYEQY
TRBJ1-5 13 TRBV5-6 ASSWRQGGNQPQH
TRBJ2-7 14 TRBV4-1 ASSLDQGVIPLEQY
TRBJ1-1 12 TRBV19 ASSAGQGYTEAF